This entry lists 10 T cell receptor beta chains sequenced from one sample in a study of technical replicates of blood from a few donors. Measured with immunoSEQ multiplex PCR; TCRdb has only the in-frame clones, and not every one. Among tens of thousands of clones listed, approximately 84% were seen once. Sequences were obtained from PBMCs. The source is a human donor in good health. Some clones in this sample may be carry-over from other donors' samples.

This clone appeared a single time. The chain couples TRBV21-1 to TRBJ2-3; the D call in the table, TRBD2, was not verified against the DNA. TRBV21-1 is tagged as a pseudogene. This CDR3 is built from 14 residues. The CDR3 sequence: CASSKPGGGDTQYF. The DNA of the CDR3 is TGTGCCAGCAGCAAACCGGGCGGAGGGGATACGCAGTATTTT.

The rearrangement uses TRBV2 and TRBJ1-3; 7 bases match TRBD1. This CDR3 is built from 13 residues. V was pared by 8 bases and J by 8 bases, with 9 bases of the junction left unmatched. CDR1 and CDR2 from the germline V gene are SNHLY and FYNNEI. The CDR3 protein is CASGGQTVYTIYF. CDR3 sequence (DNA): TGTGCCAGCGGGGGACAGACGGTATACACCATATATTTT.

The V call is TRBV7-3, the J call TRBJ2-3, with D possibly matching TRBD1 (5 bases). CDR1 is SGHTA, CDR2 FQGTGA, per germline. The CDR3 is 15 amino acids. The V gene lost 2 bases and the J gene lost 1 base, with 10 bases spanning the gap. The DNA for the CDR3 is TGTGCCAGCAGCTTATCCAGGGCGGGCACAGATACGCAGTATTTT. It is translated as CASSLSRAGTDTQYF.

The chain carries TRBV4-3 and TRBJ2-1, with 7 bases aligning to TRBD2. The V segment lost 0 bases and the J segment 10 bases; nucleotides outside the gene matches: 9. Germline CDR1 LGHNA, CDR2 YSLEER. CDR3 length equals 15 residues. CDR3 bases: TGCGCCAGCAGCCAAGATTCCAGCGGGAAAGGGGAGCAGTTCTTC. Translating it yields CASSQDSSGKGEQFF.

The chain is built from TRBV7-2 and TRBJ2-7; TRBD1 might be the D (5 bases). Germline V lookup: CDR1 SGHTA, CDR2 FQGNSA. The length of the CDR3 is 14 residues. Deletions cut 1 base from V and 1 base from J, with 8 bases between. CDR3 in DNA: TGTGCCAGCAGCTTAGAAAGACAGTCCTACGAGCAGTACTTC. Its protein product is CASSLERQSYEQYF.

The table lists this clone with a count of one. The chain uses TRBV19 and TRBJ2-2, with 10 bases that match TRBD1. Germline trimming cut 5 bases from V and 6 bases from J; bases unmatched to any gene: 6. The CDR3 covers 15 residues. Germline values: CDR1 LNHDA, CDR2 SQIVND (reference sequence). CDR3 coding DNA: TGTGCCAGTAGTCCCGCCGGGACAGGGGCCGGGGAGCTGTTTTTT. Translated, it gives CASSPAGTGAGELFF.

The genes are TRBV4-3 and TRBJ2-7; a weak D match, TRBD2 (5 bases). Deletions cut 6 bases from V and 7 bases from J, with 16 bases between. This CDR3 has 13 amino acids. Germline assignment: CDR1 LGHNA and CDR2 YSLEER. The CDR3 protein is CASSRDRLEEQYF. DNA of the CDR3: TGCGCCAGCAGTCGGGATCGCTTGGAGGAGCAGTACTTC.

The V gene is TRBV14, the J gene TRBJ2-7; D is uncertain. The CDR3 totals 13 residues. From germline, CDR1 is SGHDN and CDR2 FVKESK. With 2 bases removed from V and 2 bases from J, the gap between germline ends came to 7 bases. CDR3 sequence reads: CASSQSVAYEQYF. CDR3 DNA sequence: TGTGCCAGCAGCCAATCTGTTGCCTACGAGCAGTACTTC.

The rearrangement uses TRBV10-3 and TRBJ2-3; D gene unclear. CDR3 length: 12 residues. CDR1 is ENHRY, CDR2 SYGVKD, per germline. Deletions cut 9 bases from V and 4 bases from J, with 11 bases between. The CDR3 DNA reads TGTGCCATAGCTACAGACGCAGATACGCAGTATTTT. Translating gives CAIATDADTQYF.

This chain joins TRBV10-3 and TRBJ1-1; possible D gene TRBD1, 6 bases. CDR3 length: 17 amino acids. Germline CDR1 reads ENHRY; CDR2 reads SYGVKD. Trimming pared 0 bases from V and 4 bases from J, leaving 18 bases between. The CDR3 is CAISESRLRGRGTEAFF. CDR3 sequence (DNA): TGTGCCATCAGTGAGTCGCGTCTCAGGGGACGAGGCACTGAAGCTTTCTTT.